This entry concerns a single T cell receptor (beta chain). Antigen specificity is unknown. This CDR3 is built from 15 residues. Germline V lookup: CDR1 MRHNA, CDR2 SNTAGT. With V trimmed by 6 bases and J by 7 bases, 8 bases remained unmatched. It was with 60 Vbeta and 13 Jbeta primers that the PCR ran. Using immunoSEQ multiplex PCR, the repertoire was profiled, and TCRdb retains in-frame clones only, with some absent. The sample holds around 240,000 clones; 82% are singletons and the top ten take approximately 5.3%. The data belong to a study of cytomegalovirus exposure and HLA in healthy donors. Points from the study as a whole: The study listed approximately 160 cytomegalovirus-associated TCR beta chains.

The rearrangement joins TRBV6-4 to TRBJ2-1, with 11 positions matching TRBD2. The receptor comes from a middle-aged woman in good health and CMV-seropositive. The sequenced sample consisted of PBMCs. Here the CDR3 DNA reads TGTGCCAGCAGAACACCTAGCGGGAGGAGAAATGAGCAGTTCTTC. Translating it yields CASRTPSGRRNEQFF.